This is a list of T cell receptor beta chains from one sample in a study of response to subunit inactivated influenza vaccine. MiXCR, run by TCRdb on the RT-PCR reads, gives a single entry per CDR3 protein. The data show about 190,000 distinct CDR3 sequences, with approximately 14% seen just once and about 25% held by the top ten. The source material was CD8+ T cells sorted from PBMCs, sampled 5 days after vaccination. These receptors originate from a man in his fifties or sixties who received an inactivated influenza vaccine. The CDR3 runs from the conserved cysteine through the conserved F or W. D genes are given only for firm matches. Not every row has a clone size; where given, it reads once, few, many or a size class.

>TRBV6-5|16|.|.|TRBJ1-4
CASSYIGSRVLEKLFF
TGTGCCAGCAGTTACATCGGGAGTAGAGTATTGGAAAAACTGTTTTTT
>TRBV5-1|15|few|TRBD1|TRBJ1-5
CASSWGTGGNQPQHF
TGCGCCAGCAGCTGGGGGACAGGGGGCAATCAGCCCCAGCATTTT
>TRBV28|15|few|.|TRBJ1-2
CASINTGAINYGYTF
TGTGCCAGCATTAATACCGGGGCGATTAACTATGGCTACACCTTC
>TRBV9|14|many|.|TRBJ2-7
CASSAGPLGNEQYF
TGTGCCAGCAGCGCCGGTCCCCTCGGCAACGAGCAGTACTTC
>TRBV4-2|15|many|.|TRBJ2-3
CASSQEGDFTDTQYF
TGTGCCAGCAGCCAAGAGGGAGACTTCACAGATACGCAGTATTTT
>TRBV6-5|13|.|.|TRBJ2-1
CASSYGVYNEQFF
TGTGCCAGCAGTTATGGGGTTTACAATGAGCAGTTCTTC
>TRBV5-5|14|.|.|TRBJ2-7
CASSLSPGIYEQYF
TGTGCCAGCAGCTTGAGCCCTGGAATCTACGAGCAGTACTTC
>TRBV4-1|14|.|.|TRBJ2-5
CASSHLLVTETQYF
TGCGCCAGCAGCCACCTTCTAGTTACCGAGACCCAGTACTTC
>TRBV4-1|14|many|.|TRBJ2-5
CASSRGGTEETQYF
TGCGCCAGCAGCCGGGGGGGCACCGAGGAGACCCAGTACTTC
>TRBV5-6|13|.|.|TRBJ2-3
CASSSLGPDTQYF
TGTGCCAGCAGCTCGCTTGGCCCCGATACGCAGTATTTT
>TRBV2|12|.|.|TRBJ2-7
CASRPGDYEQYF
TGTGCCAGCAGACCCGGGGACTACGAGCAGTACTTC
>TRBV4-3|13|many|.|TRBJ2-7
CASSQEGAYEQYF
TGCGCCAGCAGCCAAGAGGGGGCCTACGAGCAGTACTTC
>TRBV6-5|14|many|.|TRBJ2-2
CASSYLRVTGELFF
TGTGCCAGCAGTTATTTAAGGGTCACCGGGGAGCTGTTTTTT
>TRBV5-6|12|many|.|TRBJ2-7
CASSLWGYEQYF
TGTGCCAGCAGCTTGTGGGGTTACGAGCAGTACTTC
>TRBV6-5|15|few|TRBD1|TRBJ2-1
CASSYSRDSYNEQFF
TGTGCCAGCAGTTACTCCCGGGACAGCTACAATGAGCAGTTCTTC
>TRBV20-1|20|few|.|TRBJ1-1
CSARERLKRETTRRNTEAFF
TGCAGTGCTAGAGAAAGGCTGAAACGGGAGACCACACGCCGAAACACTGAAGCTTTCTTT
>TRBV6-4|19|.|TRBD2|TRBJ2-2
CTSCLLRLAGGPNTGELFF
TGTACCAGCTGTTTATTAAGACTAGCGGGAGGCCCGAACACCGGGGAGCTGTTTTTT
>TRBV4-3|14|.|TRBD1|TRBJ2-7
CASSQWGQSYEQYF
TGCGCCAGCAGCCAATGGGGACAGAGCTACGAGCAGTACTTC
>TRBV9|14|few|TRBD2|TRBJ2-7
CASSVGGRVYEQYF
TGTGCCAGCAGCGTAGGTGGGAGGGTCTACGAGCAGTACTTC
>TRBV4-1|15|few|TRBD2|TRBJ2-7
CASDPGRGRTYEQYF
TGCGCCAGTGACCCCGGGAGGGGACGAACCTACGAGCAGTACTTC
>TRBV4-2|23|.|TRBD2|TRBJ2-1
CASSQDQSMGTSGSSRSYNEQFF
TGTGCCAGCAGCCAAGATCAAAGTATGGGGACTAGCGGGAGTTCGAGATCCTACAATGAGCAGTTCTTC
>TRBV11-2|18|few|TRBD1|TRBJ2-7
CASSYAGTGVFVGYEQYF
TGTGCCAGCAGCTACGCCGGGACAGGAGTATTCGTGGGCTACGAGCAGTACTTC
>TRBV29-1|14|few|.|TRBJ2-5
CSVEEGKGGETQYF
TGCAGCGTTGAAGAGGGCAAGGGGGGAGAGACCCAGTACTTC
>TRBV29-1|16|.|TRBD2|TRBJ2-7
CSVSGTSGTAGLEQYF
TGCAGCGTATCCGGGACTAGCGGGACAGCAGGCCTCGAGCAGTACTTC
>TRBV5-6|14|.|.|TRBJ2-7
CASSLVVQSYEQYF
TGTGCCAGCAGCTTGGTAGTCCAGTCTTACGAGCAGTACTTC
>TRBV28|19|few|TRBD2|TRBJ2-6
CATTSLGTSGGPGANVLTF
TGTGCCACTACCAGCCTTGGAACTAGCGGGGGGCCAGGGGCCAACGTCCTGACTTTC
>TRBV28|18|once|TRBD2|TRBJ2-2
CASSLGLAGGTNTGELFF
TGTGCCAGCAGTTTGGGGCTAGCGGGGGGAACGAACACCGGGGAGCTGTTTTTT
>TRBV7-9|12|few|.|TRBJ2-6
CASSLGVHVLTF
TGTGCCAGCAGCTTAGGTGTCCACGTCCTGACTTTC
>TRBV21-1|16|few|.|TRBJ1-3
CASSKAVRNSGNTIYF
TGTGCCAGCAGCAAAGCCGTCCGGAACTCTGGAAACACCATATATTTT
>TRBV4-2|18|few|TRBD1|TRBJ2-3
CASSQDLKGTGRTDTQYF
TGTGCCAGCAGCCAAGACCTTAAAGGGACAGGTCGCACAGATACGCAGTATTTT
>TRBV9|15|.|.|TRBJ1-1
CASSPRQGSNTEAFF
TGTGCCAGCAGCCCCCGGCAGGGATCGAACACTGAAGCTTTCTTT
>TRBV29-1|14|few|.|TRBJ2-7
CSVEGGAVRGEQYF
TGCAGCGTTGAGGGGGGTGCGGTAAGAGGCGAGCAGTACTTC
>TRBV5-1|15|many|TRBD1|TRBJ2-7
CASSLGDRGFYEQYF
TGCGCCAGCAGCTTGGGGGACAGGGGGTTCTACGAGCAGTACTTC
>TRBV7-8|12|.|.|TRBJ2-7
CASSLAHHEQYF
TGTGCCAGCAGCTTAGCTCACCACGAGCAGTACTTC
>TRBV5-1|14|few|.|TRBJ2-3
CASSSAPGADTQYF
TGCGCCAGCAGCTCGGCTCCGGGGGCAGATACGCAGTATTTT
>TRBV12-3/TRBV12-4|15|few|TRBD1|TRBJ2-3
CASSEMTGRTDTQYF
TGTGCCAGCAGTGAAATGACAGGGCGCACAGATACGCAGTATTTT
>TRBV7-9|13|many|TRBD1|TRBJ2-7
CASSAGQGGEQYF
TGTGCCAGCAGCGCCGGACAGGGAGGCGAGCAGTACTTC
>TRBV30|14|few|.|TRBJ1-1
CAWTLGGPNTEAFF
TGTGCCTGGACTCTGGGGGGTCCGAACACTGAAGCTTTCTTT
>TRBV5-6|16|.|.|TRBJ2-7
CASSLVASDYSYEQYF
TGTGCCAGCAGCTTGGTGGCTAGCGACTACTCCTACGAGCAGTACTTC
>TRBV6-2/TRBV6-3|15|few|.|TRBJ2-5
CASSYTEGIQETQYF
TGTGCCAGCAGTTACACCGAGGGAATCCAAGAGACCCAGTACTTC